Following are 13 T cell receptor beta chains from one sample sequenced in a study of T cell responses to AZD1222 COVID-19 vaccine. Repertoires were generated with immunoSEQ multiplex PCR, while TCRdb's copy carries only in-frame clones and drops some. Found here are more than 15,000 clones, over 60% of them singletons; the top ten hold 11% to 15%. This material consisted of peripheral blood, taken 28 days after the second AZD1222 dose. The receptors shown here come from an adult who received the AZD1222 COVID-19 vaccine.

The V and J genes are TRBV7-6 and TRBJ2-1; a weak D match, TRBD1 (5 bases). Germline assignment: CDR1 SGHVS and CDR2 FNYEAQ. This CDR3 has 15 amino acids. V lost 0 bases, J lost 6 bases, and 12 bases lay in between. This CDR3 reads CASSLAQGQSNEQFF. The DNA for the CDR3 is TGTGCCAGCAGCTTAGCCCAGGGTCAAAGCAATGAGCAGTTCTTC.

This chain uses TRBV6-2 or TRBV6-3 with TRBJ2-5; D may be TRBD1 (5 bases). CDR3 length equals 16 residues. The ends were cut back, 0 bases at V and 1 base at J, with 12 bases in the middle. The V gene's germline CDR1 is MNHEY and CDR2 SVGEGT. CDR3: CASSYSETASQETQYF. CDR3 DNA sequence: TGTGCCAGCAGTTACTCCGAGACAGCTAGCCAAGAGACCCAGTACTTC.

The chain links TRBV15 to TRBJ2-7, with 8 nucleotides matching TRBD1. After removal of 0 bases from V and 0 bases from J, the junction contained 1 base not matched to a gene. The germline V gene encodes CDR1 LNHNV and CDR2 YYDKDF (reference sequence). The CDR3 loop spans 15 amino acids. CDR3 sequence: CATSRDQGASYEQYF. The CDR3 DNA is TGTGCCACCAGCAGAGATCAGGGGGCCTCCTACGAGCAGTACTTC.

The chain links TRBV5-1 to TRBJ1-1; TRBD1 matches 9 bases. The J segment lost 6 bases and the V segment lost 7 bases, leaving 7 bases of the junction unmatched. The CDR3 spans 13 residues. Germline CDR1 and CDR2: SGHRS and YFSETQ. DNA for the CDR3: TGCGCCAGCTTACCAGACAGGGGGTCTGAAGCTTTCTTT. Protein: CASLPDRGSEAFF.

The chain carries TRBV5-8 and TRBJ1-2; D gene unclear. V lost 5 bases and J lost 2, with 16 bases in between. Germline V gene lookup returns CDR1 SGHTS and CDR2 YDEGEE. This CDR3 spans 15 amino acids. The CDR3 DNA is TGTGCCAGCAGACTGGGGAGGAGAGAGAACTATGGCTACACCTTC. Protein product: CASRLGRRENYGYTF.

The sample holds a few counts of this clone. This chain joins TRBV21-1 and TRBJ1-3; no check of the table's D call, TRBD1, against the DNA was made. TRBV21-1 is reported as a pseudogene. This CDR3 is built from 15 residues. The CDR3 spells CASSKGAGVGNTIYF. Written as DNA, the CDR3 is TGTGCCAGCAGCAAAGGGGCAGGGGTCGGAAACACCATATATTTT.

The rearrangement uses TRBV24-1 and TRBJ2-3; tentative D call: TRBD1 (5 bases). The CDR3 sequence is 15 residues long. Germline CDR1 and CDR2: KGHDR and SFDVKD. Trimming took off 5 bases at V and 0 bases at J, with 11 bases between the two ends. This CDR3 is CATSAEQASTDTQYF. CDR3 in DNA: TGTGCCACCAGTGCGGAACAGGCTAGCACAGATACGCAGTATTTT.

The genes are TRBV5-4 and TRBJ2-1; 8 bases are shared with TRBD1. Germline V gives CDR1 SGHNT, CDR2 YYREEE (reference sequence). V dropped 4 bases and J dropped 6; count of bases not matched to a gene: 12. The CDR3 has 16 residues. The CDR3 sequence: CASSGPGQAVGNEQFF. CDR3 bases: TGTGCCAGCAGCGGGCCGGGACAGGCTGTGGGCAATGAGCAGTTCTTC.

V and J are TRBV3-1 (or the pseudogene TRBV3-2) and TRBJ2-7; D ambiguous. Looked up from germline, CDR1 is LGHDT and CDR2 is YNNKEL (reference sequence). V was trimmed by 1 base and J by 3 bases, leaving 10 bases between them. CDR3 length equals 14 residues. The CDR3 protein is CASSQGLAYYEQYF. Here the CDR3 DNA reads TGTGCCAGCAGCCAAGGCCTCGCGTACTACGAGCAGTACTTC.

The rearrangement uses TRBV6-1 and TRBJ2-7, with a possible D match to TRBD2 (6 bases). Per germline, CDR1 MNHNS and CDR2 SASEGT. The CDR3 consists of 15 residues. V lost 2 bases to trimming and J lost 1 base, with 12 bases between them. The CDR3 reads CASSEKQGGSYEQYF. The CDR3 DNA reads TGTGCCAGCAGTGAAAAGCAGGGAGGATCCTACGAGCAGTACTTC.

The chain combines TRBV4-3 with TRBJ2-1, with 11 bases that match TRBD2. The CDR3 contains 18 residues. Trimming at V came to 0 bases and at J to 3 bases, leaving 7 bases not matched to a gene. Germline-derived CDR1 and CDR2 are LGHNA and YSLEER. CDR3 residues: CASSQEITSGGIYNEQFF. The DNA for the CDR3 is TGCGCCAGCAGCCAAGAAATCACTAGCGGGGGAATCTACAATGAGCAGTTCTTC.

The chain carries TRBV7-7 and TRBJ2-2; 7 nucleotides align to TRBD2. Germline V CDR1 and CDR2: SSHAT, FNYEAQ (reference sequence). This CDR3 contains 13 residues. Germline trimming cut 6 bases from V and 3 bases from J; bases unmatched to any gene: 1. The CDR3 region is CASSRGDTGELFF. CDR3 nucleotides: TGTGCCAGCAGTCGGGGGGACACCGGGGAGCTGTTTTTT.

In its sample, this clone is medium-sized. The DNA for the CDR3 is TGCGCCAGCAGCCAGCACACAGGGTGGGACTACGAGCAGTACTTC. It codes for CASSQHTGWDYEQYF. This chain links TRBV4-3 with TRBJ2-7, with a weak D call TRBD1 (6 bases). Germline CDR1 is LGHNA and CDR2 is YSLEER. The CDR3 consists of 15 residues. V shed 3 bases and J shed 3 bases, with 15 bases lying between them.